These 10 T cell receptor beta chains came from one sample sequenced in a study of OX40 agonist ivuxolimab in advanced cancers. Data came from immunoSEQ multiplex PCR; TCRdb stores just in-frame clones and leaves some out. The sample carries tens of thousands of clones, approximately 90% recorded once. Sequenced here: CD4+ or CD8+ T cells sorted from blood, sampled in a trial of the OX40 agonist ivuxolimab. The receptors were sampled from an adult with an advanced solid tumor such as melanoma, head and neck, liver or kidney cancer.

J is TRBJ1-2 and V is TRBV7-8, with D uncertain. Per germline, CDR1 SGHVS and CDR2 FQNEAQ. CDR3 length: 11 amino acids. Trimming left V 5 bases short and J 13 bases short, with 14 bases between. DNA for the CDR3: TGTGCCAGCAGCCCGATCCTCAGATGCACCTTC. It translates to CASSPILRCTF.

The CDR3 reads CASNWDPTYEQYF. CDR3 DNA sequence: TGTGCCAGCAATTGGGACCCCACCTACGAGCAGTACTTC. This chain connects TRBV18 to TRBJ2-7; D could derive from TRBD1 or TRBD2 (5 bases each). Germline CDR1 is KGHSH and CDR2 is LQKENI. V lost 8 bases and J lost 2, with 13 bases in between. The CDR3 runs to 13 residues.

This chain joins TRBV4-1 and TRBJ1-1, with no clear D. Trimming removed 4 bases from V and 3 bases from J, with 15 bases in between. This CDR3 has 15 residues. CDR1 and CDR2 (germline): MGHRA, YSYEKL. For the CDR3, the DNA is TGCGCCAGCAGCCCTTCAGACGGGGAATACACTGAAGCTTTCTTT. Residues: CASSPSDGEYTEAFF.

This sequence joins TRBV2 and TRBJ1-2; D gene ambiguous. CDR1 SNHLY and CDR2 FYNNEI come from the germline V gene. This CDR3 spans 13 amino acids. V dropped 6 bases and J dropped 2 bases, with 10 bases sitting between them. CDR3: CASRWGINYGYTF. In DNA form, the CDR3 reads TGTGCCAGCAGGTGGGGTATAAACTATGGCTACACCTTC. The whole variable domain, remainder taken from reference TRBV2 and TRBJ1-2, is EPEVTQTPSHQVTQMGQEVILRCVPISNHLYFYWYRQILGQKVEFLVSFYNNEISEKSEIFDDQFSVERPDGSNFTLKIRSTKLEDSAMYFCASRWGINYGYTFGSGTRLTVV.

The J gene is TRBJ2-5, the V gene TRBV29-1, with a possible D match to TRBD2 (6 bases). The ends were cut back, 6 bases at V and 7 bases at J, with 12 bases in the middle. The length of the CDR3 is 11 residues. CDR1 and CDR2 from the germline V gene are SQVTM and ANQGSEA. CDR3 nucleotides: TGCAGCGTGCCGGGGGTGCGGACCCAGTACTTC. It codes for CSVPGVRTQYF.

This rearrangement joins TRBV7-9 to TRBJ2-1, with D unresolved. There are 14 residues in the CDR3. Germline V gene lookup returns CDR1 SEHNR and CDR2 FQNEAQ (reference sequence). V was shortened by 5 bases and J by 4 bases, with 12 bases between the two germline ends. This CDR3 is CASSPHSGYNEQFF. Written as DNA, the CDR3 is TGTGCCAGCAGCCCCCATAGTGGGTACAATGAGCAGTTCTTC.

The chain employs TRBV10-2 and TRBJ1-3; D remains ambiguous. This CDR3 is 14 amino acids long. Germline V gene sequence: CDR1 WSHSY, CDR2 SAAADI. V shed 5 bases and J shed 4 bases, with 12 bases lying between them. CDR3 DNA sequence: TGCGCCAGCAGTAGTACTAGGGAAGGAAACACCATATATTTT. It encodes CASSSTREGNTIYF.

This clone showed up just once. At one end, the junction sequence differs from germline, possibly due to a read error. The V call is TRBV7-7, the J call TRBJ2-1, with D possibly being TRBD2 (6 bases). The CDR3 sequence is 18 residues long. Germline CDR1 and CDR2: SSHAT and FNYEAQ (reference sequence). For the CDR3, the DNA is TGTGCTAGCAGCTTAGGCTCTGGCCTAGCGAACTCCTACAATGAGCAGTTCTTC. Protein: CASSLGSGLANSYNEQFF.

The chain combines TRBV2 with TRBJ2-7, with no clear D. The CDR3 runs to 14 residues. The V gene lost 1 base and the J gene lost 3 bases, with 10 bases spanning the gap. Germline V gene data show CDR1 as SNHLY and CDR2 as FYNNEI. Here the CDR3 DNA reads TGTGCCAGCAGTGAAGTAAGAGCCAACTACGAGCAGTACTTC. Translated, it gives CASSEVRANYEQYF.

The chain joins TRBV5-1 to TRBJ2-3; TRBD2 matches at 10 bases. Germline CDR1 is SGHRS and CDR2 is YFSETQ. After removal of 0 bases from V and 2 bases from J, the junction contained 6 bases not matched to a gene. The CDR3 loop spans 17 amino acids. Here the CDR3 reads CASSLGASGGLTDTQYF. CDR3 in DNA: TGCGCCAGCAGCTTGGGGGCTAGCGGGGGCCTCACAGATACGCAGTATTTT.